Presented here are 18 T cell receptor beta chains from one specimen sequenced in a study of OX40 agonist ivuxolimab in advanced cancers. The protocol was immunoSEQ multiplex PCR, while the TCRdb copy is restricted to in-frame clones and leaves out a portion. The sample lists about 68,000 clones, roughly four fifths occurring once. The sample here was CD4+ or CD8+ T cells sorted from blood, taken in a trial of the OX40 agonist ivuxolimab. All receptors derive from an adult with an advanced solid tumor such as melanoma, head and neck, liver or kidney cancer.

This clone appeared once. The chain uses TRBV21-1 and TRBJ1-2. TRBV21-1 is flagged as a pseudogene. The CDR3 spans 13 residues. The CDR3 sequence is CASSKRRDGPYTF. Here the CDR3 DNA reads TGTGCCAGCAGCAAACGGAGGGACGGACCCTACACCTTC.

The chain links TRBV5-1 to TRBJ2-2; D might be TRBD2 (6 bases). This CDR3 is built from 16 residues. Germline V lookup: CDR1 SGHRS, CDR2 YFSETQ. The ends were cut back, 4 bases at V and 5 bases at J, with 18 bases in the middle. The CDR3 reads CASSVGTPDRTGELFF. CDR3 DNA: TGCGCCAGCAGCGTTGGGACTCCAGACCGAACCGGGGAGCTGTTTTTT. The full variable domain, completed using reference TRBV5-1 and TRBJ2-2, is KAGVTQTPRYLIKTRGQQVTLSCSPISGHRSVSWYQQTPGQGLQFLFEYFSETQRNKGNFPGRFSGRQFSNSRSEMNVSTLELGDSALYLCASSVGTPDRTGELFFGEGSRLTVL.

This clone was observed a handful of times. The chain uses TRBV6-6 and TRBJ2-7; perhaps D is TRBD1 or TRBD2 (5 bases each). CDR1 is MNHNY, CDR2 SVGAGI, per germline (reference sequence). CDR3 length: 14 residues. Trimming shortened V by 6 bases and J by 4 bases, and 16 bases separated the two germline ends. CDR3 sequence reads: CASRESGTTYEQYF. The DNA for the CDR3 is TGTGCCAGCAGAGAGTCCGGGACGACGTACGAGCAGTACTTC.

The chain is built from TRBV19 and TRBJ1-4, with D perhaps matching TRBD1 (6 bases). The CDR3 is 14 amino acids. Germline values: CDR1 LNHDA, CDR2 SQIVND (reference sequence). V was trimmed by 4 bases and J by 4 bases, leaving 10 bases between them. As DNA, the CDR3 is TGTGCCAGTAGTACCCGGACAGTTAATGAAAAACTGTTTTTT. Protein sequence: CASSTRTVNEKLFF.

This chain links TRBV10-1 with TRBJ1-1, with TRBD1 matching over 7 bases. The CDR3 loop spans 15 amino acids. With V trimmed by 4 bases and J by 0 bases, 5 bases remained unmatched. Germline-derived CDR1 and CDR2 are WNHNN and SYGVQD (reference sequence). In DNA form, the CDR3 reads TGCGCCAGCAGTGGGGACAGAATCATGAACACTGAAGCTTTCTTT. Its protein is CASSGDRIMNTEAFF.

This clone appeared a single time. The chain is built from TRBV5-1 and TRBJ2-3, with 8 bases lining up with TRBD2. Germline assignment: CDR1 SGHRS and CDR2 YFSETQ. The ends lost 4 bases at V and 2 bases at J; junction bases unmatched: 6. The CDR3 runs to 15 residues. CDR3 sequence: CASSRAGATTDTQYF. The CDR3 nucleotides read TGCGCCAGCAGCCGAGCGGGGGCTACCACAGATACGCAGTATTTT.

The rearrangement links TRBV6-1 to TRBJ2-7; 7 nucleotides match TRBD1. Germline V gene lookup returns CDR1 MNHNS and CDR2 SASEGT. The length of the CDR3 is 13 residues. Trimming removed 4 bases from V and 2 bases from J; junction bases left unmatched: 2. The CDR3 loop is CASSAGTAYEQYF. Written as DNA, the CDR3 is TGTGCCAGCAGTGCCGGGACAGCCTACGAGCAGTACTTC.

The gene calls are TRBV10-2 and TRBJ2-1; D could derive from TRBD1 or TRBD2 (5 bases each). From germline, CDR1 is WSHSY and CDR2 SAAADI. Between the trimmed V and J ends, which lost 3 bases and 6 bases, there was a span of 9 bases. The length of the CDR3 is 13 residues. Here the CDR3 reads CASSDPGLNEQFF. For the CDR3, the DNA is TGCGCCAGCAGTGACCCGGGGCTCAATGAGCAGTTCTTC.

The gene calls are TRBV30 and TRBJ2-7; TRBD2 aligns across 16 bases. The CDR3 contains 16 residues. The germline gives CDR1 GTSNPN, CDR2 SVGIG (reference sequence). V lost 3 bases and J lost 3; bases outside the gene matches: 5. The chain's CDR3 is CAWRGLAGGRHYEQYF. The CDR3 DNA sequence: TGTGCCTGGAGGGGACTAGCGGGGGGGAGACACTACGAGCAGTACTTC. Full variable domain (missing parts from reference TRBV30 and TRBJ2-7): SQTIHQWPATLVQPVGSPLSLECTVEGTSNPNLYWYRQAAGRGLQLLFYSVGIGQISSEVPQNLSASRPQDRQFILSSKKLLLSDSGFYLCAWRGLAGGRHYEQYFGPGTRLTVT.

This sequence joins TRBV11-2 and TRBJ1-5; 7 bases line up with TRBD1. The length of the CDR3 is 15 residues. The V and J ends lost 0 bases and 1 base, in that order; junction bases with no gene match: 0. CDR1 and CDR2 (germline): SGHAT, FQNNGV. The CDR3 region has the DNA TGTGCCAGCAGCTTAGAACAGGGGAGCAATCAGCCCCAGCATTTT. It translates to CASSLEQGSNQPQHF.

The chain recombines TRBV7-9 with TRBJ2-3; 11 bases fit TRBD1. V was clipped by 3 bases and J by 4 bases; unmatched bases: 6. The CDR3 covers 16 residues. From germline, CDR1 is SEHNR and CDR2 FQNEAQ (reference sequence). In DNA form, the CDR3 reads TGTGCCAGCAGCTTCTTAGGACAGGGGGCATCAGATACGCAGTATTTT. It translates to CASSFLGQGASDTQYF. Drawing the rest from reference TRBV7-9 and TRBJ2-3, the complete variable domain is DTGVSQNPRHKITKRGQNVTFRCDPISEHNRLYWYRQTLGQGPEFLTYFQNEAQLEKSRLLSDRFSAERPKGSFSTLEIQRTEQGDSAMYLCASSFLGQGASDTQYFGPGTRLTVL.

The CDR3: CASSLIVGAVETQYF. CDR3 bases: TGTGCCAGCAGCTTAATCGTGGGCGCGGTGGAGACCCAGTACTTC. The chain has TRBV11-2 and TRBJ2-5, with D unresolved. Germline V gene sequence: CDR1 SGHAT, CDR2 FQNNGV. V was clipped by 2 bases and J by 5 bases, with 15 bases between them. This CDR3 is 15 amino acids long.

The chain is built from TRBV6-5 and TRBJ2-5; D unclear. Trimming removed 6 bases from V and 5 bases from J, with 13 bases in between. Germline lookup yields CDR1 MNHEY and CDR2 SVGAGI. The CDR3 is made up of 13 amino acids. The CDR3 sequence: CASSRPPTETQYF. The CDR3 DNA reads as TGTGCCAGCAGCCGCCCCCCTACTGAGACCCAGTACTTC.

This chain uses TRBV11-2 with TRBJ2-2; the D gene is possibly TRBD1 (5 bases). Between the trimmed V and J ends, which lost 4 bases and 4 bases, there was a span of 13 bases. The CDR3 is 15 amino acids. Germline V CDR1 and CDR2: SGHAT, FQNNGV. CDR3 region: CASSWRQRGTGELFF. CDR3 nucleotide sequence: TGTGCCAGCAGCTGGAGACAGCGAGGCACCGGGGAGCTGTTTTTT.

Only one count was recorded for this clone. The CDR3 nucleotides read TGTGCCAGCAGTTACTTACCACGGACAGGAGCCACTGAAGCTTTCTTT. Protein product: CASSYLPRTGATEAFF. The rearrangement joins TRBV6-5 to TRBJ1-1; 7 nucleotides line up with TRBD1. This CDR3 contains 16 residues. V was pared by 1 base and J by 4 bases, with 9 bases of the junction left unmatched. CDR1 MNHEY and CDR2 SVGAGI come from the germline V gene.

Here the CDR3 DNA reads TGTGCCAGCTCACCACCGGGACTAGCGGGGAAGGGCACCGGGGAGCTGTTTTTT. The encoded protein is CASSPPGLAGKGTGELFF. V gene TRBV18 combines with J gene TRBJ2-2; TRBD2 agrees at 13 bases. The CDR3 covers 18 residues. Trimming at V came to 0 bases and at J to 4 bases, leaving 5 bases not matched to a gene. Germline V lookup: CDR1 KGHSH, CDR2 LQKENI.

In its sample, this clone was seen once. The rearrangement uses TRBV10-3 and TRBJ2-3; possibly TRBD2 for D (7 bases). The CDR3 consists of 15 residues. Germline values: CDR1 ENHRY, CDR2 SYGVKD. The V and J ends lost 4 bases and 6 bases respectively, with 17 bases between them. CDR3 DNA: TGTGCCATCAGTGGTGAGGGGGGGCATACGGATACGCAGTATTTT. The encoded protein is CAISGEGGHTDTQYF.

The chain has TRBV10-1 and TRBJ2-7; D possibly corresponds to TRBD1 (5 bases). CDR1 WNHNN and CDR2 SYGVQD come from the germline V gene (reference sequence). This CDR3 has 15 residues. The V end was cut by 5 bases, the J end by 2 bases, with 16 bases between. CDR3 loop: CASSISVRGPYEQYF. DNA for the CDR3: TGCGCCAGCAGTATCAGTGTAAGGGGTCCCTACGAGCAGTACTTC.